What follows are 15 T cell receptor beta chains derived from one specimen sequenced in a study of T cells in Graves' hyperthyroidism and ophthalmopathy. What was amplified from RNA transcripts were TCR beta CDR3 regions. Using the HTBI primer set, a first-round RT-PCR was run on the TCR CDR3. TCRdb itself ran the multiplex PCR reads through MiXCR, one entry per CDR3 protein. The profile shows around 690,000 distinct CDR3 sequences, 17% of them singletons. Sequenced material: blood. These TCRs come from a man in his fifties with Graves' hyperthyroidism.

This clonotype came up many times. This chain links TRBV7-2 with TRBJ2-5; 10 bases line up with TRBD1. Germline V gene data show CDR1 as SGHTA and CDR2 as FQGNSA. J gave up 4 bases and V 5 bases, and 7 bases lay outside the gene matches. The CDR3 extends over 15 amino acids. CDR3 sequence: CASSVDRGLRETQYF. CDR3 nucleotides: TGTGCCAGCAGCGTCGACAGGGGGCTTAGAGAGACCCAGTACTTC.

This clonotype was observed at least ten times. V is TRBV20-1 and J is TRBJ2-3; 10 nucleotides line up with TRBD2. This CDR3 region has 16 residues. Per germline, CDR1 DFQATT and CDR2 SNEGSKA (reference sequence). Trimming cost V 3 bases and J 2 bases; bases outside gene matches: 8. Here the CDR3 reads CSARGAGGPNTDTQYF. The CDR3 bases are TGCAGTGCTAGGGGAGCGGGAGGGCCTAACACAGATACGCAGTATTTT.

This clonotype was observed a few times. The chain joins TRBV6-2 or TRBV6-3 to TRBJ2-2, with 15 nucleotides matching TRBD2. CDR1 and CDR2 (germline): MNHEY, SVGEGT. This CDR3 has 17 amino acids. The V gene end was trimmed by 6 bases and the J gene end by 0 bases; junction bases not matched to a gene: 2. In DNA form, the CDR3 reads TGTGCCAGCAGACGGACTAGCGGGAGGGCGAACACCGGGGAGCTGTTTTTT. Translation: CASRRTSGRANTGELFF.

This chain uses TRBV27 with TRBJ1-2, with 10 bases lining up with TRBD1. The germline gives CDR1 MNHEY, CDR2 SMNVEV (reference sequence). CDR3 length: 14 residues. J was trimmed by 6 bases and V by 6 bases; bases with no gene match: 7. The CDR3 DNA reads as TGTGCCAGCAGCTCTCGGGACAGGGGTCATGGCTACACCTTC. Its translation is CASSSRDRGHGYTF.

This clonotype was picked up many times. This sequence joins TRBV12-3 or TRBV12-4 and TRBJ1-1; D perhaps matches TRBD1 (5 bases). The ends were cut back, 7 bases at V and 10 bases at J, with 22 bases in the middle. CDR3 size: 14 residues. In DNA form, the CDR3 reads TGTGCCAGCAAACTACTGCGGGACGCACAAGGAGCTTTCTTT. It specifies CASKLLRDAQGAFF.

Remarks on this clonotype: Relative to the germline gene, one junction end is altered; a read error may explain this. The V gene is TRBV18, the J gene TRBJ2-1, with a tentative D call TRBD1 (6 bases). The length of the CDR3 is 15 residues. Germline CDR1 reads KGHSH; CDR2 reads LQKENI. The CDR3 DNA reads TGTGTCAGCTCACGACAGGAGCCGAGACACAATGAGCAGTTCTTC. Translated: CVSSRQEPRHNEQFF.

At least ten counts were recorded for this clonotype. The chain links TRBV11-1 to TRBJ1-1, with TRBD1 matching over 7 bases. Per the germline V gene, CDR1 is SGHAT and CDR2 is FQDESV (reference sequence). The junction had 7 bases not matched to a gene; V was cut back by 5 bases and J by 1 base. The CDR3 contains 15 residues. CDR3 in amino acids: CASSEPGTENTEAFF. CDR3 bases: TGTGCCAGCAGCGAACCCGGGACAGAGAACACTGAAGCTTTCTTT.

This clonotype occurred a few times. The chain employs TRBV28 and TRBJ1-2; D unclear. V was pared by 5 bases and J by 7 bases, with 14 bases between. Germline V gives CDR1 MDHEN, CDR2 SYDVKM. The CDR3 contains 13 residues. The DNA for the CDR3 is TGTGCCAGCAGTCGCCCCCCAGACTCTGGCTACACCTTC. Encoded protein: CASSRPPDSGYTF.

This clonotype was recorded many times. The chain couples TRBV6-1 to TRBJ2-7; D is perhaps TRBD1 or TRBD2 (5 bases each). CDR1 is MNHNS and CDR2 is SASEGT in the germline V gene. V was clipped by 2 bases and J by 3 bases, with 14 bases between them. There are 15 residues in the CDR3. The CDR3 DNA is TGTGCCAGCAGTGAATTGGGGACGGAATTCTACGAGCAGTACTTC. This encodes CASSELGTEFYEQYF.

This clonotype was seen at least ten times. The chain combines TRBV12-3 or TRBV12-4 with TRBJ1-1, with D hard to call. CDR3 length: 16 amino acids. V lost 2 bases to trimming and J lost 4 bases, with 17 bases between them. The CDR3, as DNA: TGTGCCAGCAGTTTAAGGGTCTTTACGAGGGCCACTGAAGCTTTCTTT. Amino acid sequence: CASSLRVFTRATEAFF.

Only a few counts were recorded for this clonotype. V usage is TRBV6-2 or TRBV6-3 and J usage is TRBJ1-4; TRBD1 matches 9 bases. CDR1 is MNHEY and CDR2 is SVGEGT in the germline V gene. CDR3 length equals 15 residues. V shed 5 bases and J 7 bases; nucleotides not matched to a gene: 8. The CDR3 nucleotides read TGTGCCAGCAGTGCTCGGGGACAGGGAAGTGAAAAACTGTTTTTT. This sequence encodes CASSARGQGSEKLFF.

This clonotype was detected only a few times. V usage is TRBV10-3 and J usage is TRBJ1-1, with D perhaps TRBD1 (6 bases). The length of the CDR3 is 13 residues. Germline values: CDR1 ENHRY, CDR2 SYGVKD. V lost 2 bases to trimming and J lost 5 bases, with 9 bases between them. This chain's CDR3 is CAISETGRTEAFF. Written as DNA, the CDR3 is TGTGCCATCAGTGAGACAGGGCGAACTGAAGCTTTCTTT.

This clonotype showed up many times. The rearrangement joins TRBV5-4 to TRBJ1-6, with D uncertain. Germline CDR1 and CDR2: SGHNT and YYREEE (reference sequence). This CDR3 is built from 15 residues. The germline V and J ends were trimmed by 0 bases and 5 bases, with 9 bases remaining between them. The CDR3 loop reads CASSLGGIDNSPLHF. As DNA, the CDR3 is TGTGCCAGCAGCTTGGGGGGAATTGATAATTCACCCCTCCACTTT.

This clonotype was counted ten times or more. The chain links TRBV18 to TRBJ2-5; a weak D match, TRBD1 (5 bases). This CDR3 is 12 amino acids long. Trimming left V 5 bases short and J 5 bases short, with 9 bases between. The germline gives CDR1 KGHSH, CDR2 LQKENI. The CDR3 bases are TGTGCCAGCTCAGAACAGGCGGAGACCCAGTACTTC. Translating gives CASSEQAETQYF.

As DNA, the CDR3 is TGCAGTGCCCGATACAGGGGGAGACTCTACAATGAGCAGTTCTTC. This encodes CSARYRGRLYNEQFF. The V call is TRBV20-1, the J call TRBJ2-1; 8 bases agree with TRBD1. V trimming: 6 bases; J trimming: 3 bases; junction bases outside the gene matches: 10. The CDR3 spans 15 residues. The germline CDR1 and CDR2 sequences are DFQATT and SNEGSKA (reference sequence).